This T cell receptor beta chain was obtained from a study of regulatory T cells in long-lasting Graves disease. Study as a whole: Treatment with antithyroid drugs for over 5 years, together with positive TSH receptor antibodies, meant persistent Graves' disease. Broader study findings: There were preferences for TRBV28, TRBJ1-2 and TRBJ2-5 in persistent disease.

Time point noted: persistent/refractory GD, antithyroid drugs over 5 years with positive TRAb. From RNA extracted from PBMCs, the TCR library was made. Concerning this clonotype: Its target is not known.

Germline V gene lookup returns CDR1 MDHEN and CDR2 SYDVKM. V was pared by 7 bases and J by 4 bases, with 17 bases between. This CDR3 spans 15 amino acids. According to the study, TCR beta libraries were built with iRepertoire HTBI primers and CDR3-region Arm-PCR. TCRdb re-analysed the multiplex PCR reads in MiXCR, keeping a single row per CDR3 protein. The repertoire holds 420,000 or so distinct CDR3 sequences, with about a quarter as singletons. This chain links TRBV28 with TRBJ1-3, with a weak D call TRBD1 (6 bases). The sequenced sample was peripheral blood mononuclear cells (PBMCs), obtained when the disease was refractory, from a patient treated with antithyroid drugs. This sequence originates from a female donor with Graves disease. The CDR3 DNA follows: TGTGCCAGCACCCTAACAGGGAATGCAGGAAACACCATATATTTT. This encodes CASTLTGNAGNTIYF.